This passage covers 7 T cell receptor beta chains from one sample sequenced in a study of vaccination effects on CD4 cells after COVID-19. Their recognized antigens are unknown. Only in-frame clones appear in the TCRdb table, and some are missing; sequencing was by immunoSEQ multiplex PCR. The repertoire holds approximately 26,000 clones, 73% seen once, with about 10% in the top ten. Expansion of antigen-specific CD4+ T cells with viral peptide pools was carried out by the ViraFEST assay before sequencing. At the end of around eleven days of culture, CD4+ T cells were isolated. Either the BNT162b2 or mRNA-1273 vaccine was given to participants in two doses. The sample was CD4+ T cells from PBMCs cultured with HCoV-NL63 spike peptides, taken after COVID-19 vaccination. These receptor sequences come from a human donor who received a COVID-19 vaccine.

This chain links TRBV2 with TRBJ1-5, with 8 bases identical to TRBD1. The germline V gene encodes CDR1 SNHLY and CDR2 FYNNEI. The length of the CDR3 is 13 residues. The ends lost 10 bases at V and 3 bases at J; junction bases unmatched: 5. The CDR3 is CATGQGTNQPQHF. CDR3 nucleotides: TGTGCCACCGGACAGGGAACCAATCAGCCCCAGCATTTT.

This clone appeared a few times. This CDR3 is CASSPSSPGLDEKLFF. DNA for the CDR3: TGTGCCAGCTCACCGTCGTCTCCAGGTTTGGATGAAAAACTGTTTTTT. V usage is TRBV18 and J usage is TRBJ1-4; D not certain. This CDR3 contains 16 residues. Germline loops: CDR1 KGHSH, CDR2 LQKENI. Trimming removed 3 bases from V and 6 bases from J, with 17 bases in between.

This chain uses TRBV9 with TRBJ2-1, with D perhaps matching TRBD2 (7 bases). Germline V gene data show CDR1 as SGDLS and CDR2 as YYNGEE. This CDR3 is built from 16 residues. V lost 4 bases to trimming and J lost 0 bases, with 14 bases between them. The CDR3 here is CASSKGGPSSYNEQFF. The CDR3 DNA follows: TGTGCCAGCAGCAAGGGGGGGCCTAGCTCCTACAATGAGCAGTTCTTC.

The rearrangement joins TRBV7-2 to TRBJ2-7; 7 nucleotides line up with TRBD1. The germline V gene encodes CDR1 SGHTA and CDR2 FQGNSA. The CDR3 is 14 residues long. The ends lost 2 bases at V and 3 bases at J; junction bases unmatched: 4. The CDR3 DNA is TGTGCCAGCAGCTTACAGGGACAGTTCTACGAGCAGTACTTC. Residues: CASSLQGQFYEQYF.

The CDR3 reads CASSPFESGSRNEQYF. CDR3 sequence (DNA): TGTGCCAGCTCACCTTTCGAGAGCGGGAGTAGGAACGAGCAGTACTTC. This chain joins TRBV18 and TRBJ2-7, with 8 positions matching TRBD2. The germline V gene has CDR1 KGHSH and CDR2 LQKENI. With 3 bases clipped from V and 5 bases from J, the junction kept 12 bases outside the gene matches. CDR3 length: 16 amino acids. Filled out from reference TRBV18 and TRBJ2-7, the complete variable domain reads NAGVMQNPRHLVRRRGQEARLRCSPMKGHSHVYWYRQLPEEGLKFMVYLQKENIIDESGMPKERFSAEFPKEGPSILRIQQVVRGDSAAYFCASSPFESGSRNEQYFGPGTRLTVT.

This clone was counted only a few times. The V gene is TRBV5-1, the J gene TRBJ2-7; TRBD1 might be the D (5 bases). The V gene's germline CDR1 is SGHRS and CDR2 YFSETQ. V was shortened by 5 bases and J by 1 base, with 13 bases between the two germline ends. The CDR3 has 14 amino acids. CDR3: CASRPQGLSYEQYF. Here the CDR3 DNA reads TGCGCCAGCAGGCCCCAGGGATTATCCTACGAGCAGTACTTC.

The J gene is TRBJ2-7, the V gene TRBV10-1; 8 bases line up with TRBD2. The junction had 21 bases not matched to a gene; V was cut back by 9 bases and J by 2 bases. Germline V gene sequence: CDR1 WNHNN, CDR2 SYGVQD (reference sequence). The CDR3 has 18 residues. The CDR3 region is CARSTRSGGLHTAYEQYF. In DNA, the CDR3 is TGCGCCAGGTCAACACGAAGCGGGGGCCTCCATACCGCCTACGAGCAGTACTTC.